Shown below are 7 T cell receptor beta chains from a single sample sequenced in a study of immune cell composition in non-small cell lung cancer. Profiled with immunoSEQ multiplex PCR; TCRdb holds only in-frame clones, not every one. The table includes around 4,100 clones, over 70% detected once. Input material: lung tumor tissue. Source of these receptors: a human donor with non-small cell lung cancer.

This chain connects TRBV5-1 to TRBJ2-7, with 8 bases lining up with TRBD1. The CDR3 extends over 14 amino acids. Trimming removed 3 bases from V and 6 bases from J; junction bases left unmatched: 8. Per the germline V gene, CDR1 is SGHRS and CDR2 is YFSETQ. CDR3 protein: CASSSDRTGGEQYF. DNA for the CDR3: TGCGCCAGCAGCTCGGACAGAACAGGGGGCGAGCAGTACTTC.

The rearrangement uses TRBV7-6 and TRBJ1-2, with no clear D. V was pared by 5 bases and J by 7 bases, with 20 bases between. This CDR3 spans 15 amino acids. The germline V gene encodes CDR1 SGHVS and CDR2 FNYEAQ. The CDR3 protein is CASSPQVGASGGYTF. CDR3 nucleotide sequence: TGTGCCAGCAGCCCTCAGGTGGGAGCCTCGGGTGGCTACACCTTC.

Here the CDR3 reads CASSVGGGSGNTIYF. CDR3 DNA sequence: TGTGCCAGCAGCGTAGGAGGGGGCTCTGGAAACACCATATATTTT. The chain links TRBV9 to TRBJ1-3; TRBD1 might be the D (6 bases). The V end lost 0 bases, the J end lost 0 bases, and 7 bases lay between the germline ends. The CDR3 totals 15 residues. Germline V gene data show CDR1 as SGDLS and CDR2 as YYNGEE.

The J gene is TRBJ2-3, the V gene TRBV7-2; D may be TRBD1 or TRBD2 (5 bases each). The CDR3 totals 15 residues. With 4 bases removed from V and 4 bases from J, the gap between germline ends came to 15 bases. Germline-derived CDR1 and CDR2 are SGHTA and FQGNSA. The CDR3 DNA follows: TGTGCCAGCAGCTCCTTTGGGGGATACGCAGATACGCAGTATTTT. Translated, it gives CASSSFGGYADTQYF.

This rearrangement joins TRBV28 to TRBJ2-3; 7 bases are a match to TRBD2. CDR3 size: 15 residues. J gave up 1 base and V 4 bases, and 5 bases lay outside the gene matches. The germline V gene has CDR1 MDHEN and CDR2 SYDVKM. CDR3 amino acids: CASSSRRGGTDTQYF. The CDR3 DNA reads as TGTGCCAGCAGTTCTCGCCGGGGGGGCACAGATACGCAGTATTTT.

The V and J genes are TRBV29-1 and TRBJ2-7, with D possibly TRBD1 on 6 matching bases. Germline CDR1 SQVTM, CDR2 ANQGSEA. V lost 6 bases, J lost 0 bases, and 15 bases lay in between. CDR3 size: 14 residues. The DNA for the CDR3 is TGCAGCGTAGGGGACACAGCTTACTCCTACGAGCAGTACTTC. Translated: CSVGDTAYSYEQYF.

By share, this clone ranks as large. For the CDR3, the DNA is TGTGCCAGCAGTTTATCCGGGGGAGAGGACACCGGGGAGCTGTTTTTT. It specifies CASSLSGGEDTGELFF. This rearrangement joins TRBV27 to TRBJ2-2, with D perhaps matching TRBD2 (6 bases). CDR1 and CDR2 (germline): MNHEY, SMNVEV (reference sequence). Trimming removed 0 bases at V and 3 bases at J, with 11 bases between. The CDR3 extends over 16 amino acids.